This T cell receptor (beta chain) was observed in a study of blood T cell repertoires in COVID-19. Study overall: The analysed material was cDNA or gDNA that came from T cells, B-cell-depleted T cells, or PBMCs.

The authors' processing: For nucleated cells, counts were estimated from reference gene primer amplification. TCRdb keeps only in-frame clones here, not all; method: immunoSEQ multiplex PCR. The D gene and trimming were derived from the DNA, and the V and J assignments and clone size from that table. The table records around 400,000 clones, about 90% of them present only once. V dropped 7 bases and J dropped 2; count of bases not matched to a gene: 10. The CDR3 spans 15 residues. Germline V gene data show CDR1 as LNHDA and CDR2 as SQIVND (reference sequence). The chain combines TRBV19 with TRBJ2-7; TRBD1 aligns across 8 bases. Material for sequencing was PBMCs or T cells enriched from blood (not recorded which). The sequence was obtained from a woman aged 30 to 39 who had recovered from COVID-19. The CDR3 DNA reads TGTGCCAGTACTCGGAGACCGGGACAGGCCTACGAGCAGTACTTC. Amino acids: CASTRRPGQAYEQYF.